This T cell receptor beta chain is from a study of beta chain features in type 1 diabetes (dated by TCRdb to about 2018). Study-wide context: Patients and healthy donors did not differ in mean age, gender distribution, total cell number or subset yield. A total of 90 million to 140 million sorted cells were examined across all samples, and RNA yield correlated strongly with the number of cells per subset. In the study, recently diagnosed type 1 diabetes patients and matched healthy donors were compared on the TCRB repertoires of their sorted circulating CD4+ T cell subsets. Whereas all 30 or so donors provided naive and central memory subsets, regulatory and stem cell-like memory subsets were isolated from just 8 patients and roughly 8 healthy donors. Broader findings and caveats from the paper: Sequencing cDNA rather than genomic DNA could over-represent highly expressing activated cells, although activation and CD3 levels did not differ between groups. Naive, central memory and regulatory TCRB repertoires appeared to be more alike among patients than among healthy donors. Because small numbers of individuals were included in the HLA sub-analyses, any influence of HLA type on TCRB rearrangement was left unresolved. Shorter templates might have been favored by PCR, but patient and control samples were amplified and corrected together, so both groups would have been affected equally by any skew. At VDJ recombination sites, patients with type 1 diabetes made fewer insertions and deleted more nucleotides, a pattern implying thymic rearrangement abnormalities. In all four CD4+ subsets, TCRB CDR3 length was moderately but significantly shorter in type 1 diabetes patients.

In regard to this clone: It lacks a known antigen. No base quality values were provided; no much bigger clone lies one nucleotide off.

Each donor gave one peripheral blood draw, averaging around 120 mL, which was collected into heparinised tubes. Naive, central memory, regulatory and stem cell-like memory CD4+ T cells were sorted on a BD FACSAria II using a panel including CD45RO, CCR7, CD25, CD127, CD95 and CD27. A purity above 95% was achieved for all sorted populations. Right away, PBMCs were isolated by Lymphoprep density gradient centrifugation and were stained directly, with no culture step. Samples were stained and sorted in pairs, with one healthy donor and one patient per experiment, so that batch effects were minimized. The CDR3, cysteine through phenylalanine, is 13 amino acids long. CDR3 DNA only is kept here, 39 bases in frame from base 1. Trimming takes 0 bases from V and 4 bases from J, and the germline ends sit 9 bases apart. CDR1 and CDR2 (GTSNPN, SVGIG) derive from the germline V gene (reference sequence). The High Capacity cDNA Reverse Transcription Kit was used to reverse transcribe all of the isolated RNA, meaning that expressed TCRB transcripts were what got sequenced. Naive, central memory and regulatory T cell samples underwent deep immunoSEQ sequencing, averaging about 3.57 million total reads per sample. Sorted cells were lysed in RLT buffer and RNA was extracted with DNase-treated RNeasy Micro or Mini kits, depending on cell number. To prevent cross-contamination, every cell subset was processed on its own, while patient and healthy donor samples were processed together. TCRB sequences were amplified from cDNA with the immunoSEQ multiplex PCR, producing 87-bp fragments spanning the CDR3 region. Sequencing of the amplicons was done on the Illumina HiSeq platform. Per the source publication's procedure: PCR bias was corrected computationally using synthetic template baselines, and reads within Hamming distance 2 were collapsed, with unmergeable singletons discarded. By aligning reads against IMGT, V, D and J genes, CDR3 length, and insertions or deletions at six rearrangement sites were assigned. Within each subset, clonotype counts were normalized to sorted cell number, and only after that were true diversity and Gini coefficients computed with the tcR R package. The overlap coefficient, calculated on TCRB nucleotide sequences, was used to measure repertoire sharing. Out-of-frame TCRB sequences from naive cells were analyzed to stand in for the pre-selection repertoire. This is the immuneACCESS table as TCRdb keeps it, with only in-frame sequences that have V and J called. A part of the clones is gone; compared with another copy, unresolved V genes explain less than half, and the rest is unexplained. V and J calls and clone size are given by that table; D and trimming were obtained from the DNA. The sample records 430,000 or so clones, over 9.5% of which are singletons. The top ten clonotypes cover approximately 0.05% of the sample.

Material: naive CD4+ T cells from blood. According to the study, the label for this sample's cell subset or site signals: true naive CD4+ T cells. The chain is assembled from TRBV30 and TRBJ1-1; no D segment can be confidently identified. The sequence derives from a woman between 18 and 30 years old in good health. The nucleotides read TGTGCCTGGAGTGTATGGGGTCGCACTGAAGCTTTCTTT. Protein translation: CAWSVWGRTEAFF.